This T cell receptor beta chain originates from a study of shared clonotypes between healthy human individuals. The J segment lost 5 bases and the V segment lost 3 bases, leaving 5 bases of the junction unmatched. The CDR3 is 14 amino acids. CDR1 and CDR2 from the germline V gene are KGHSH and LQKENI. The method was immunoSEQ multiplex PCR; TCRdb's version includes in-frame clones alone and lacks a portion of them. The profile shows more than 400,000 clones, about 96% of them singletons. This clonotype originated in a woman aged 25 to 39 in good health. The chain carries TRBV18 and TRBJ2-7; the match to TRBD1 covers 9 bases. Sequenced material: naive CD4+ T cells sorted from blood. Indicated subset: CD45RA+ positively selected. In DNA, the CDR3 is TGTGCCAGCTCACCCCGGGACAGGGTAAACGAGCAGTACTTC. Its protein product is CASSPRDRVNEQYF.